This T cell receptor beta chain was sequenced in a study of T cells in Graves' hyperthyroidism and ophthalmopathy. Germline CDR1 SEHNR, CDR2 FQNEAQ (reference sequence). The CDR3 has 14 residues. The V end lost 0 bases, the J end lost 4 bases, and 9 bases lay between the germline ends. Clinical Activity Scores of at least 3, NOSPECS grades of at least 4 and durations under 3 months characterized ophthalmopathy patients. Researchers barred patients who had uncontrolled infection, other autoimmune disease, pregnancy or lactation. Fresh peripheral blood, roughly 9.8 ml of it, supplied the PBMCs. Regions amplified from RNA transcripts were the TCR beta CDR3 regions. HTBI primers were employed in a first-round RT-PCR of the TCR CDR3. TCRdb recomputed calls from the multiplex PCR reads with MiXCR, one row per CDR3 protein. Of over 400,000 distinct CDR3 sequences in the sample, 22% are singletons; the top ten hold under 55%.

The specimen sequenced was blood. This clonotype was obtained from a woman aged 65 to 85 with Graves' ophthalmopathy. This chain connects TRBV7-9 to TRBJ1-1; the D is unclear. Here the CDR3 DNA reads TGTGCCAGCAGCTTAGCGCCGGCAGGCACTGAAGCTTTCTTT. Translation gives CASSLAPAGTEAFF.